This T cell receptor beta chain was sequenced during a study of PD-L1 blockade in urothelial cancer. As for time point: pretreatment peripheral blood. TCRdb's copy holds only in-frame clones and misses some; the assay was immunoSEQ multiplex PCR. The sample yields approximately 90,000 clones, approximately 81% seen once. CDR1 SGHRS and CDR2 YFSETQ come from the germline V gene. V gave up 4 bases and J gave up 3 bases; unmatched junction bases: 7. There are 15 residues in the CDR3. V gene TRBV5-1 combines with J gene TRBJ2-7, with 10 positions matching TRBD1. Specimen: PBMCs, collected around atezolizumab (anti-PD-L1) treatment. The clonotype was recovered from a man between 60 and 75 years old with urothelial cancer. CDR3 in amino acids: CASSAPGTGDYEQYF. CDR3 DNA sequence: TGCGCCAGCAGCGCCCCCGGGACAGGGGACTACGAGCAGTACTTC. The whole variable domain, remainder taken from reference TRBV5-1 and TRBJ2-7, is KAGVTQTPRYLIKTRGQQVTLSCSPISGHRSVSWYQQTPGQGLQFLFEYFSETQRNKGNFPGRFSGRQFSNSRSEMNVSTLELGDSALYLCASSAPGTGDYEQYFGPGTRLTVT.